This is a list of T cell receptor beta chains from one sample in a study of blood T cell repertoires in COVID-19. Libraries were prepared by immunoSEQ multiplex PCR; TCRdb keeps only in-frame clonotypes and omits some of them. The sample carries 180,000 or so clones, around 80% recorded once. The specimen was PBMCs or T cells enriched from blood (not recorded which). Source of these receptors: a man aged 50-60 years who had recovered from COVID-19. CDR3s include the opening cysteine and the closing phenylalanine or tryptophan. D genes are given only for firm matches. Size is omitted from some rows. Given values are once, few, many or a class for expanded clones.

j_call clone_size d_call v_call cdr3_nt cdr3_aa
TRBJ2-5 . . TRBV7-8 TGTGCCAGCAGCTTAGCGCTGAGGTCACAAGAGACCCAGTACTTC CASSLALRSQETQYF
TRBJ2-7 . . TRBV11-2 TGTGCCAGCAGCTTGCAGGGGTTCGACGAGCAGTACTTC CASSLQGFDEQYF
TRBJ2-1 . TRBD2 TRBV10-3 TGTGCCATCAGCCGCATTCAGCTAGCGGGGGCCCCTACCTACAATGAGCAGTTCTTC CAISRIQLAGAPTYNEQFF
TRBJ2-1 . TRBD2 TRBV11-2 TGTGCTGAAGCGGGAAGCTCCTACAATGAGCAGTTCTTC CAEAGSSYNEQFF
TRBJ2-2 . . TRBV6-2/TRBV6-3 TGTGCCAGCAGCAGCCCGGGCAGGGTGGGCACCGGGGAGCTGTTTTTT CASSSPGRVGTGELFF
TRBJ2-1 few TRBD1 TRBV6-5 TGTGCCAGCAGTTGGGTGACAGGGTCGGGTGAGCAGTTCTTC CASSWVTGSGEQFF
TRBJ2-5 once TRBD2 TRBV5-1 TGCGCCAGCAGCCAAAGTAGGTTAGCGGGAGGTCGGGAGTACTTC CASSQSRLAGGREYF
TRBJ1-1 few TRBD1 TRBV5-6 TGTGCCAGCAGCTTGGTGACAGGGGGCACTGAAGCTTTCTTT CASSLVTGGTEAFF
TRBJ1-5 . . TRBV7-8 TGTGCCAGCAGCTTAGACAGGCCGACGACTTATCAGCCCCAGCATTTT CASSLDRPTTYQPQHF
TRBJ2-1 . . TRBV5-1 TGCGCCAGCAGCGGTGGAGCCTCCAATGAGCAGTTCTTC CASSGGASNEQFF
TRBJ2-5 . . TRBV10-3 TGTGCCATCAGGGACAGTAGGGAGACCCAGTACTTC CAIRDSRETQYF
TRBJ2-2 few TRBD2 TRBV5-4 TGTGCCAGCAGCGAGCGGGGCTCCTTAAACACCGGGGAGCTGTTTTTT CASSERGSLNTGELFF
TRBJ2-5 . TRBD1 TRBV6-5 TGTGCCAGCAGCTACCGGGAGACAGGGGCAGAGACCCAGTACTTC CASSYRETGAETQYF
TRBJ1-2 . . TRBV6-2/TRBV6-3 TGTGCCAGCAGTTACTCGGCAGGATCGGTAAATGGCTACACCTTC CASSYSAGSVNGYTF
TRBJ1-3 . . TRBV3-1/TRBV3-2 TGTGCCAGCAGCCGCCATGAGGGAAGCTCTGGAAACACCATATATTTT CASSRHEGSSGNTIYF
TRBJ1-6 . TRBD1 TRBV5-1 TGCGCCAGCAGCCCAGGGACAGGGAGTAATTCACCCCTCCACTTT CASSPGTGSNSPLHF
TRBJ1-1 . TRBD1 TRBV25-1 TGTGCCAGCAGTGCGACAGGGCTCACTGAAGCTTTCTTT CASSATGLTEAFF
TRBJ1-2 . . TRBV7-3 TGTGCCAGCAGCCTAAGCGGAGGAGCCAACTATGGCTACACCTTC CASSLSGGANYGYTF
TRBJ1-4 . TRBD1 TRBV30 TGTGCCTGGAGCCGGGACAGCGTCAGGTCAACTAATGAAAAACTGTTTTTT CAWSRDSVRSTNEKLFF
TRBJ2-7 many TRBD2 TRBV28 TGTGCCAGCAGTTTGGAAGCTAGCGGGAGGCTGACCTACGAGCAGTACTTC CASSLEASGRLTYEQYF
TRBJ1-6 . . TRBV28 TGTGCCAGCAGTTTGCCGACTCTCAGCTCCTATAATTCACCCCTCCACTTT CASSLPTLSSYNSPLHF
TRBJ2-5 . . TRBV28 TGTGCCAGCAGCACATTAATTGGTTTGGAGACCCAGTACTTC CASSTLIGLETQYF
TRBJ1-1 . . TRBV20-1 TGCAGTGCCCCCCCAGCGGGAGTGATATTT CSAPPAGVIF
TRBJ2-5 . TRBD2 TRBV19 TGTGCCAGTAGGATGCTAGCGGGGGGGGACGAGACCCAGTACTTC CASRMLAGGDETQYF
TRBJ1-6 . TRBD1 TRBV7-9 TGTGCCAGCAGCTTAACAGGGGAAGGGTCACCCCTCCACTTT CASSLTGEGSPLHF
TRBJ1-5 . TRBD1 TRBV6-5 TGTGCCAGCCGGGACAGGGGTGACCAGCCCCAGCATTTT CASRDRGDQPQHF
TRBJ1-4 . . TRBV2 TGTGCCATCGTTCGACAGTTGAATGAAAAACTGTTTTTT CAIVRQLNEKLFF
TRBJ2-7 few . TRBV18 TGTGCCAGCTCACTAAACTACGAGCAGTACTTC CASSLNYEQYF
TRBJ2-5 . TRBD2 TRBV7-8 TGTGCCAGCAGCCCCCGGACTAGCGGGAGTCAAGAGACCCAGTACTTC CASSPRTSGSQETQYF
TRBJ2-3 . TRBD1 TRBV24-1 TGTGCCACCAGTGATGTCGGACAGGCAGATACGCAGTATTTT CATSDVGQADTQYF
TRBJ1-2 . . TRBV28 TGTGCCAGCAGCTTTACAGGGAGCCCCTATGGCTACACCTTC CASSFTGSPYGYTF
TRBJ1-2 . . TRBV3-1/TRBV3-2 TGTGCCAGCAGCCAAGGCCCGGTGACACCCTATGGCTACACCTTC CASSQGPVTPYGYTF
TRBJ2-3 . . TRBV29-1 TGCAGCGTTGGGGGGCCGTCAGATACGCAGTATTTT CSVGGPSDTQYF
TRBJ2-5 . TRBD2 TRBV2 TGTGCCAGCCGAAGACTAGCGGGGGAGGAGACCCAGTACTTC CASRRLAGEETQYF
TRBJ1-6 once . TRBV27 TGTGCCAGCAGTTTAGGTCCGGGAGGTTCACCCCTCCACTTT CASSLGPGGSPLHF
TRBJ2-3 few TRBD2 TRBV10-1 TGCGCCAGAACCCGGACTAGCCCTAAACTGGATACGCAGTATTTT CARTRTSPKLDTQYF
TRBJ2-6 . . TRBV6-5 TGTGCCAGCAGACCCAGCTCTGGGGCCAACGTCCTGACTTTC CASRPSSGANVLTF
TRBJ2-6 once TRBD1 TRBV3-1/TRBV3-2 TGTGCCAGCAGCCCTTCGGGACAGGGATCCGGGGCCAACGTCCTGACTTTC CASSPSGQGSGANVLTF
TRBJ1-2 . . TRBV28 TGTGCCAGCAGCCTAGTTGGGGGGTATGGCTATGGCTACACCTTC CASSLVGGYGYGYTF
TRBJ1-1 . TRBD1 TRBV5-1 TGCGCCAGCAGCTTCGGACAGGCCTACACTGAAGCTTTCTTT CASSFGQAYTEAFF
TRBJ2-7 . TRBD2 TRBV5-1 TGCGCCAGCAGCTTGGCCAGGGGACTAGCGGGACACTACGAGCAGTACTTC CASSLARGLAGHYEQYF